The present T cell receptor beta chain was sequenced within a study of T-cell reconstitution after alpha-beta-depleted transplantation in children (dated by TCRdb to about 2016). In terms of the full investigation: Using TCR repertoire profiling, the study quantitatively followed how T-cell immune reconstitution unfolded in children after TCRalphabeta/CD19-depleted allogeneic hematopoietic cell transplantation.

Trimming leaves V shorter by 5 bases and J shorter by 11 bases, with the junction holding 4 bases beyond the gene matches. The CDR3 holds 11 amino acids from the cysteine to the phenylalanine. Kept here is only the CDR3 DNA, which spans 33 bases and is read in frame from base 1. CDR1 and CDR2 are drawn from the germline V gene: SGHTA, FQGNSA. This clonotype has ten or more counts. There is no known antigen for this receptor. Base-call qualities are not available, and no considerably larger clone is one nucleotide away. The protocol used for the library was PCR. Sequencing was performed on an Illumina HiSeq 2500. Molecular barcoding was employed in the preparation of TCR libraries, with unique molecular identifiers being used to normalize TCRbeta repertoire quantification. TCRdb's own reprocessing of the public reads used fastp at Q25 and MiXCR and kept productive beta chains. Every CDR3 protein is listed once, alongside the most common genes and DNA of its rows. In this sample the table shows 150,000 to 250,000 distinct CDR3 sequences, 13% to 15% of which occur a single time. Clones ranked in the top ten supply 13% of the sample.

The sequence joins TRBV7-2 to TRBJ1-1; 8 of the junction bases match TRBD1. The sequence derives from a human donor who donated a stem cell graft to a child with acute lymphoblastic leukemia. The sample was PBMCs from the stem cell graft donor, taken from the stem cell graft. CDR3 reads: CASSRRGPAFF. The nucleotides read TGTGCCAGCAGCCGCAGGGGGCCGGCTTTCTTT.